The 19 T cell receptor beta chains presented below share a single source sample, sequenced in a study of blood T cell repertoires in COVID-19. Clones were sequenced by immunoSEQ multiplex PCR, and TCRdb holds only the in-frame ones, with some missing. The top ten clones hold roughly 4.9% of a sample with 200,000 to 300,000 clones, 85% to 90% of them seen once. Specimen: peripheral blood. The origin of the receptors is a woman aged 55 to 70 with COVID-19, enrolled during active disease.

The chain recombines TRBV19 with TRBJ1-5, with 11 bases lining up with TRBD1. Germline V gene lookup returns CDR1 LNHDA and CDR2 SQIVND (reference sequence). This CDR3 spans 15 amino acids. V shed 2 bases and J 7 bases; nucleotides not matched to a gene: 4. CDR3 DNA: TGTGCCAGTAGTATAAACCGGGACAGGGGGCAGCCCCAGCATTTT. It codes for CASSINRDRGQPQHF.

This clone has ten or more counts. The chain couples TRBV11-3 to TRBJ2-2; the match to TRBD1 covers 9 bases. Germline V CDR1 and CDR2: SGHNT, YENEEA. This CDR3 contains 16 residues. V was clipped by 5 bases and J by 3 bases; unmatched bases: 7. The CDR3 DNA reads as TGTGCCAGCAGCCTGTTCGGGGACAGGGACACCGGGGAGCTGTTTTTT. This encodes CASSLFGDRDTGELFF.

This chain joins TRBV30 and TRBJ2-3; 7 positions agree with TRBD2. Germline CDR1 reads GTSNPN; CDR2 reads SVGIG (reference sequence). J gave up 2 bases and V 2 bases, and 10 bases lay outside the gene matches. This CDR3 has 16 amino acids. The CDR3 sequence: CAWSRGEGPSTDTQYF. Written as DNA, the CDR3 is TGTGCCTGGAGTCGGGGGGAGGGACCGTCCACAGATACGCAGTATTTT.

This sequence joins TRBV4-2 and TRBJ1-1; D ambiguous. This CDR3 is 14 amino acids long. Germline V gene lookup returns CDR1 LGHNA and CDR2 YNFKEQ. The V end lost 0 bases, the J end lost 6 bases, and 11 bases lay between the germline ends. The CDR3 spells CASSQDGLKAEAFF. CDR3 DNA: TGTGCCAGCAGCCAAGACGGACTGAAAGCTGAAGCTTTCTTT.

The rearrangement joins TRBV6-1 to TRBJ1-5; tentative D call: TRBD1 (5 bases). Trimming removed 0 bases from V and 6 bases from J, with 9 bases in between. Germline V lookup: CDR1 MNHNS, CDR2 SASEGT. This CDR3 contains 14 residues. CDR3 nucleotides: TGTGCCAGCAGTGAAGCCCCAGGGCCTCAGCCCCAGCATTTT. It is translated as CASSEAPGPQPQHF.

The V and J genes are TRBV11-2 and TRBJ1-1; D possibly corresponds to TRBD1 (5 bases). Germline CDR1 reads SGHAT; CDR2 reads FQNNGV. The CDR3 is 14 amino acids. V was shortened by 4 bases and J by 3 bases, with 12 bases between the two germline ends. The CDR3 DNA reads TGTGCCAGCAGCTATAATATCAGGGACACTGAAGCTTTCTTT. Protein product: CASSYNIRDTEAFF.

The CDR3 region has the DNA TGTGCCAGCAGGGAGACAGCTAACTATGGCTACACCTTC. This codes for CASRETANYGYTF. The chain combines TRBV6-5 with TRBJ1-2, with TRBD1 as a possible D gene (5 bases). V lost 6 bases and J lost 0, with 8 bases in between. The length of the CDR3 is 13 residues. Germline CDR1 is MNHEY and CDR2 is SVGAGI.

This chain uses TRBV6-2 or TRBV6-3 with TRBJ2-7; D may be TRBD2 (6 bases). Germline CDR1 reads MNHEY; CDR2 reads SVGEGT. The CDR3 is made up of 15 amino acids. Trimming stripped 5 bases from V and 2 bases from J, with 16 bases between. CDR3 in amino acids: CASSTVFGSAYEQYF. CDR3 bases: TGTGCCAGCAGTACCGTATTCGGGAGTGCCTACGAGCAGTACTTC.

The V call is TRBV5-6, the J call TRBJ2-5, with 7 positions matching TRBD2. Trimming cost V 6 bases and J 5 bases; bases outside gene matches: 13. Germline V CDR1 and CDR2: SGHDT, YYEEEE. This CDR3 has 15 residues. CDR3 residues: CASTIGLDARETQYF. The CDR3 DNA reads TGTGCCAGCACCATAGGACTAGACGCTCGGGAGACCCAGTACTTC.

The chain carries TRBV14 and TRBJ2-1, with TRBD2 matching 12 bases. The ends lost 4 bases at V and 7 bases at J; junction bases unmatched: 23. The CDR3 spans 21 residues. Germline loops: CDR1 SGHDN, CDR2 FVKESK. Written as DNA, the CDR3 is TGTGCCAGCAGCCGCCTAACAGGGGGTCCTAGCGGGAGGGCCTTACGGAATGAGCAGTTCTTC. Its translation is CASSRLTGGPSGRALRNEQFF.

The V gene is TRBV30, the J gene TRBJ2-3; 7 bases map to TRBD1. This CDR3 spans 15 amino acids. Germline values: CDR1 GTSNPN, CDR2 SVGIG (reference sequence). The ends lost 1 base at V and 4 bases at J; junction bases unmatched: 8. CDR3 region: CAWSGGTDNADTQYF. In DNA form, the CDR3 reads TGTGCCTGGAGTGGAGGGACAGATAATGCAGATACGCAGTATTTT.

This clone occurred a few times. The chain employs TRBV5-1 and TRBJ1-2; TRBD1 aligns across 7 bases. Germline V CDR1 and CDR2: SGHRS, YFSETQ. This CDR3 is 15 amino acids long. Unmatched junction bases numbered 13, after V lost 4 bases and J lost 7 bases. DNA of the CDR3: TGCGCCAGCAGCCTGACAGGGACCACTACGGGTGGCTACACCTTC. Protein sequence: CASSLTGTTTGGYTF.

The chain joins TRBV3-1 (or the pseudogene TRBV3-2) to TRBJ2-1; D possibly corresponds to TRBD2 (5 bases). Germline CDR1 LGHDT, CDR2 YNNKEL (reference sequence). The V end lost 1 base, the J end lost 8 bases, and 21 bases lay between the germline ends. This CDR3 has 17 residues. The CDR3 here is CASSQGGSGFGWDEQFF. CDR3 nucleotides: TGTGCCAGCAGCCAAGGAGGGAGTGGCTTTGGGTGGGATGAGCAGTTCTTC.

The rearrangement links TRBV3-1 (or the pseudogene TRBV3-2) to TRBJ1-2; TRBD1 matches at 8 bases. V lost 2 bases to trimming and J lost 4 bases; unmatched junction nucleotides: 0. This CDR3 has 13 residues. Germline-derived CDR1 and CDR2 are LGHDT and YNNKEL (reference sequence). The CDR3 spells CASSQTGGYGYTF. Here the CDR3 DNA reads TGTGCCAGCAGCCAAACAGGGGGCTATGGCTACACCTTC.

V and J are TRBV29-1 and TRBJ2-7, with 12 bases lining up with TRBD1. V shed 6 bases, J shed 2 bases, and the junction held 2 bases outside the gene matches. Germline-derived CDR1 and CDR2 are SQVTM and ANQGSEA. The CDR3 runs to 13 residues. The CDR3 loop is CSVGQGAPYEQYF. CDR3 nucleotide sequence: TGCAGCGTGGGACAGGGGGCCCCCTACGAGCAGTACTTC.

The genes are TRBV28 and TRBJ1-1; 9 bases are a match to TRBD1. V dropped 6 bases and J dropped 5; count of bases not matched to a gene: 7. This CDR3 is 14 amino acids long. Germline-derived CDR1 and CDR2 are MDHEN and SYDVKM. The CDR3 sequence: CASSYRGRRTEAFF. The CDR3 DNA reads as TGTGCCAGCAGCTACAGGGGGCGAAGAACTGAAGCTTTCTTT.

The V call is TRBV7-3, the J call TRBJ2-1, with D tentatively TRBD1 (6 bases). The CDR3 loop spans 14 amino acids. The V end was cut by 6 bases, the J end by 2 bases, with 11 bases between. Germline CDR1 and CDR2: SGHTA and FQGTGA. The CDR3 loop is CASSWDNTYNEQFF. CDR3 DNA: TGTGCCAGCAGTTGGGACAACACCTACAATGAGCAGTTCTTC.

This chain uses TRBV27 with TRBJ1-2; 9 bases agree with TRBD1. Germline V lookup: CDR1 MNHEY, CDR2 SMNVEV (reference sequence). The CDR3 runs 14 residues. Trimming took 9 bases from V and 13 from J; bases not matched to a gene: 18. Written as DNA, the CDR3 is TGTGCCAGTAAGCGGTCGAGGACAGGGGCCACCGTCACCTTC. Amino acid sequence: CASKRSRTGATVTF.

The rearrangement joins TRBV28 to TRBJ2-7; 7 bases line up with TRBD2. In germline, CDR1 is MDHEN, CDR2 SYDVKM. This CDR3 spans 14 amino acids. V trimming: 3 bases; J trimming: 2 bases; junction bases outside the gene matches: 4. CDR3 nucleotide sequence: TGTGCCAGCAGTTTGGGAGGGCTCACCTACGAGCAGTACTTC. This gives the protein CASSLGGLTYEQYF.